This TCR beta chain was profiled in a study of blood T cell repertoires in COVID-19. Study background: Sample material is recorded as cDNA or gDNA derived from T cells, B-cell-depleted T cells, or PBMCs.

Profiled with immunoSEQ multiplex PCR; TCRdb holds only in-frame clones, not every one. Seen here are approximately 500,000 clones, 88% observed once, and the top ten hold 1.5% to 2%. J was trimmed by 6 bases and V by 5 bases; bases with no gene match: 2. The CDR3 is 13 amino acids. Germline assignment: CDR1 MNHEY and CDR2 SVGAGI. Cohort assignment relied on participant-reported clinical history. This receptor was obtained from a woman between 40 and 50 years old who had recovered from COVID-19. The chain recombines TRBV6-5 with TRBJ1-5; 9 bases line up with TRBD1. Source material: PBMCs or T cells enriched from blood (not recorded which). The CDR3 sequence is CASSPDRGQPQHF. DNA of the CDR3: TGTGCCAGCAGTCCGGACAGGGGTCAGCCCCAGCATTTT.